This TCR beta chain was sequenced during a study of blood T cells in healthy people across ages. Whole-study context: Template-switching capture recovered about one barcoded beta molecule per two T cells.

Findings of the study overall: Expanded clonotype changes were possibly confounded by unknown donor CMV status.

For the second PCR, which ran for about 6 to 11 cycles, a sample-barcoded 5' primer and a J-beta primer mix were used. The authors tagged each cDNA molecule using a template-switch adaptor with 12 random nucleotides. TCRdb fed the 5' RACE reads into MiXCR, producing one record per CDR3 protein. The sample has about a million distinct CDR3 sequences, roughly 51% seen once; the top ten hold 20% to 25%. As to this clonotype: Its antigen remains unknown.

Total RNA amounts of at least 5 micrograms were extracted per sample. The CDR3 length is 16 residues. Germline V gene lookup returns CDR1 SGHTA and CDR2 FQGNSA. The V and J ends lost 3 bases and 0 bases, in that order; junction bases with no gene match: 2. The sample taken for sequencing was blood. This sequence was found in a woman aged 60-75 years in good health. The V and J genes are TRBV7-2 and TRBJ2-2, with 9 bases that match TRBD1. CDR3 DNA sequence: TGTGCCAGCAGCTTCGGGACAGGGCCGAACACCGGGGAGCTGTTTTTT. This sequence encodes CASSFGTGPNTGELFF.